This T cell receptor beta chain was identified during a study of T cell changes during pregnancy in multiple sclerosis. This clone appeared a single time. The germline V gene has CDR1 MGHDK and CDR2 SYGVNS. There are 15 residues in the CDR3. With 3 bases removed from V and 0 bases from J, the gap between germline ends came to 12 bases. The repertoire was sequenced with immunoSEQ multiplex PCR; TCRdb's copy has only in-frame clones and lacks some. The data contain tens of thousands of clones, about 90% of them singletons. The origin of this receptor is a female donor in good health, enrolled as a control in a pregnancy study. The chain recombines TRBV25-1 with TRBJ2-7, with a weak D call TRBD2 (6 bases). This material consisted of CD4+ T cells from peripheral blood mononuclear cells, taken in the third trimester of pregnancy. CDR3 bases: TGTGCCAGCAGTGAGGGACTTATAAGCTCCTACGAGCAGTACTTC. Amino acid sequence: CASSEGLISSYEQYF.